This TCR beta chain was documented in a study of blood T cell repertoires in COVID-19. Across the study: The samples span acute and convalescent COVID-19 from the United States, Italy and Spain.

This CDR3 has 14 amino acids. The V gene lost 5 bases and the J gene lost 8 bases, with 17 bases spanning the gap. Germline V gene sequence: CDR1 SNHLY, CDR2 FYNNEI. Authors' data handling: Reference gene primer amplification in the assay estimated nucleated cell counts. Clones were read by immunoSEQ multiplex PCR, and TCRdb kept only the in-frame ones, dropping some. From that table come the V and J calls and clone size; the DNA was used to work out D and trimming. The sample shows about 200,000 clones, around four fifths of them seen only once. The receptor's source is a man aged 55 to 70 with COVID-19, enrolled during active disease. Material: peripheral blood. V and J are TRBV2 and TRBJ2-3, with D maybe TRBD1 (6 bases). Here the CDR3 reads CASSTRPQGLTQYF. In DNA, the CDR3 is TGTGCCAGCAGTACCCGTCCTCAGGGGCTTACGCAGTATTTT.